The clone carrying this T cell receptor beta chain was detected ten times or more. The data are from a study of regulatory T cells in long-lasting Graves disease. Arm-PCR of CDR3 regions and iRepertoire HTBI primers were the basis on which TCR beta libraries were built. TCRdb called the multiplex PCR reads again in MiXCR, with one record for every CDR3 protein. The sample includes around 400,000 distinct CDR3 sequences, around 11% of them seen just once. CDR1 and CDR2 from the germline V gene are DFQATT and SNEGSKA (reference sequence). The CDR3 spans 15 residues. The V gene lost 6 bases and the J gene lost 5 bases, with 20 bases spanning the gap. Time point reported: newly diagnosed GD, antithyroid drugs for less than 3 months. There was RNA extracted from PBMCs, and the TCR library was made from it. The same data also went into a second study, on T cells in Graves' hyperthyroidism and ophthalmopathy.

This specimen consisted of peripheral blood mononuclear cells (PBMCs), obtained at new diagnosis, from a patient treated with antithyroid drugs. The clonotype was recovered from a woman under 30 with Graves disease. V gene TRBV20-1 combines with J gene TRBJ2-1; D gene uncertain. The CDR3 region has the DNA TGCAGTGCGCGGCCTGGTGCCCAAGCAGACAATGAGCAGTTCTTC. It encodes CSARPGAQADNEQFF.